What follows are 10 T cell receptor beta chains derived from one specimen sequenced in a study of T cells in localized non-small cell lung cancer. Generated by immunoSEQ multiplex PCR, the TCRdb table keeps only in-frame clones and is missing some. The table lists 38,000 or so clones, about nine tenths of them singletons, with under 7% in the top ten. The source was peripheral blood mononuclear cells, collected before any cancer treatment. These TCRs come from a male donor older than 55 with stage II lung adenocarcinoma.

The rearrangement uses TRBV7-6 and TRBJ2-3; TRBD2 agrees at 11 bases. CDR1 is SGHVS and CDR2 is FNYEAQ in the germline V gene. This CDR3 has 15 residues. The junction had 1 base not matched to a gene; V was cut back by 3 bases and J by 2 bases. The CDR3 sequence: CASSLGLADTDTQYF. Here the CDR3 DNA reads TGTGCCAGCAGCTTGGGACTAGCGGACACAGATACGCAGTATTTT.

Of note for this clone: At one of its ends the junction is not consistent with the germline gene, which may arise from a read error. Distinct nucleotide sequences in the sample also encode this CDR3. CDR3 coding DNA: TGTGCCAGCATGGGCAGGAATAACTATGGCTACACTTTC. Translation: CASMGRNNYGYTF. The V and J genes are TRBV27 and TRBJ1-2; no firm D call. Germline V gene lookup returns CDR1 MNHEY and CDR2 SMNVEV (reference sequence). The CDR3 consists of 13 residues.

The V call is TRBV5-5, the J call TRBJ2-1; a weak D match, TRBD1 (5 bases). CDR1 and CDR2 from the germline V gene are SGHKS and YYEKEE (reference sequence). V lost 2 bases to trimming and J lost 5 bases, with 11 bases between them. This CDR3 comprises 14 residues. The CDR3 reads CASSFRTPHNEQFF. Written as DNA, the CDR3 is TGTGCCAGCAGCTTCAGGACACCACACAATGAGCAGTTCTTC.

The rearrangement uses TRBV29-1 and TRBJ1-2; TRBD1 is a possible D gene (5 bases). Trimming removed 7 bases at V and 3 bases at J, with 15 bases between. In germline, CDR1 is SQVTM, CDR2 ANQGSEA. CDR3 length: 13 residues. The CDR3 sequence: CSAWRGEYYGYTF. The DNA of the CDR3 is TGCAGCGCCTGGAGGGGCGAGTACTATGGCTACACCTTC. Complete variable domain (other parts from reference TRBV29-1 and TRBJ1-2): SAVISQKPSRDICQRGTSLTIQCQVDSQVTMMFWYRQQPGQSLTLIATANQGSEATYESGFVIDKFPISRPNLTFSTLTVSNMSPEDSSIYLCSAWRGEYYGYTFGSGTRLTVV.

This chain connects TRBV2 to TRBJ2-2, with 8 bases matching TRBD2. The CDR3 is 17 residues long. J lost 6 bases, V lost 4 bases, and 13 bases had no gene match. Germline CDR1 SNHLY, CDR2 FYNNEI. CDR3 in amino acids: CASSAASGSFLPGELFF. The CDR3 nucleotides read TGTGCCAGCAGTGCGGCAAGCGGGAGTTTTCTGCCCGGGGAGCTGTTTTTT.

This clone has more than one count but fewer than ten. The genes are TRBV2 and TRBJ1-5; D gene unclear. The germline V gene has CDR1 SNHLY and CDR2 FYNNEI. V shed 4 bases and J shed 7 bases, with 11 bases lying between them. The CDR3 is 13 amino acids. The DNA for the CDR3 is TGTGCCAGCAGTGGGGCAGGAGGGCAGCCCCAGCATTTT. Translated: CASSGAGGQPQHF.

CDR3 sequence reads: CASSRTGGTNEKLFF. The CDR3, as DNA: TGCGCCAGCAGCCGGACAGGGGGAACTAATGAAAAACTGTTTTTT. The chain links TRBV4-1 to TRBJ1-4; 10 nucleotides line up with TRBD1. Germline assignment: CDR1 MGHRA and CDR2 YSYEKL. There are 15 residues in the CDR3. Trimming cost V 4 bases and J 1 base; bases outside gene matches: 0.

The CDR3 region is CATSRDVAGVRDTQYF. The DNA for the CDR3 is TGTGCCACCAGCAGAGATGTCGCGGGAGTACGGGATACGCAGTATTTT. The rearrangement links TRBV15 to TRBJ2-3; TRBD2 aligns across 7 bases. V shed 0 bases and J 6 bases; nucleotides not matched to a gene: 9. The CDR3 runs to 16 residues. Germline assignment: CDR1 LNHNV and CDR2 YYDKDF (reference sequence).

The gene calls are TRBV30 and TRBJ2-3; 9 bases are a match to TRBD1. V was pared by 2 bases and J by 4 bases, with 1 base of the junction left unmatched. The CDR3 length is 13 residues. Germline V gives CDR1 GTSNPN, CDR2 SVGIG (reference sequence). The CDR3 coding sequence is TGTGCCTGGAGTACAGGGGGCGCAGATACGCAGTATTTT. Its translation: CAWSTGGADTQYF.

The chain links TRBV5-8 to TRBJ1-5; a weak D match, TRBD1 (6 bases). The germline V gene encodes CDR1 SGHTS and CDR2 YDEGEE. The CDR3 totals 16 residues. The V end was cut by 1 base, the J end by 6 bases, with 17 bases between. The CDR3 is CASSLRTGFYLQPQHF. Here the CDR3 DNA reads TGTGCCAGCAGCTTGAGAACAGGGTTTTATCTTCAGCCCCAGCATTTT. Full variable domain (remainder filled in from reference TRBV5-8 and TRBJ1-5): EAGVTQSPTHLIKTRGQQATLRCSPISGHTSVYWYQQALGLGLQFLLWYDEGEERNRGNFPPRFSGRQFPNYSSELNVNALELEDSALYLCASSLRTGFYLQPQHFGDGTRLSIL.